What follows is one T cell receptor beta chain and its context. Its antigen is undetermined. The data stem from a study of T cell repertoires in cytomegalovirus infection. Study-level background: Recently identified HLA-C-restricted CMV epitopes were used, and well-studied HLA-B-restricted CMV epitopes were used as well. Public signatures in TCR beta pointed to CMV infection and matching HLA type. Study-level findings and limits: Carriers of CMV plus the relevant HLA were identified by cumulative public TCR beta family frequency.

Via MiXCR, TCRdb re-called the reads, giving one row per CDR3 protein. The table shows 640,000 or so distinct CDR3 sequences, with about 30% occurring only once. This CDR3 is 14 amino acids long. V was pared by 6 bases and J by 0 bases, with 8 bases between. The V gene's germline CDR1 is MNHNY and CDR2 SVGAGI (reference sequence). The sequencing here drew on cultured PBMCs, taken from culture after CMV antigen stimulation. The rearrangement uses TRBV6-6 and TRBJ1-4, with TRBD1 as a possible D gene (5 bases). This clonotype was sampled from a human donor in good health (CMV status not recorded). Some clones in this sample may be carry-over from other donors' samples. As DNA, the CDR3 is TGTGCCAGCAGGAGGGGAACAACTAATGAAAAACTGTTTTTT. This codes for CASRRGTTNEKLFF.